This record covers a single TCR beta chain. Its antigen is as yet unknown. Expressed TCRB transcripts got sequenced, as all isolated RNA was reverse transcribed. Produced via immunoSEQ multiplex PCR; TCRdb's table is partial and in-frame only. The data contain about 640,000 clones, around 12% of them singletons. The CDR3 runs to 11 residues. Per the germline V gene, CDR1 is SEHNR and CDR2 is FQNEAQ (reference sequence). V lost 5 bases and J 4 bases, leaving 6 bases between the germline ends. This sample is drawn from a study of beta chain features in type 1 diabetes. Study in general: Cell yields, gender and age were comparable in patients and healthy donors. The study's findings and limits: Shorter TCRB CDR3s, moderately but significantly so, marked every one of the four CD4+ subsets in Type 1 diabetes patients. A closer apparent resemblance between naive, central memory and Treg TCRB repertoires was seen in patients than in healthy donors.

The clonotype originates from a man aged 30 to 45 with type 1 diabetes. Material: naive CD4+ T cells from blood. The rearrangement uses TRBV7-9 and TRBJ2-7; unclear D gene. The CDR3 DNA is TGTGCCAGCAGCGAGCAATACGAGCAGTACTTC. Protein product: CASSEQYEQYF.